Following are 13 T cell receptor beta chains from one sample sequenced in a study of shared clonotypes between healthy human individuals. Sequencing was performed with immunoSEQ multiplex PCR; in TCRdb, only in-frame clones are kept and a portion is missing. The sample lists 2 million to 2.5 million clones, approximately 94% seen once, with more than 0.1% in the top ten. The sequencing input was naive CD4+ T cells sorted from blood. Subset given: CD45RA+ positively selected. These receptors were taken from a man between 18 and 29 years old in good health.

This clone was counted a single time. CDR3 region: CASSLLAVTDTQYF. CDR3 DNA: TGTGCCAGCAGCTTGTTAGCGGTCACAGATACGCAGTATTTT. V gene TRBV5-4 combines with J gene TRBJ2-3, with D maybe TRBD2 (6 bases). Trimming shortened V by 1 base and J by 2 bases, and 8 bases separated the two germline ends. Germline V gives CDR1 SGHNT, CDR2 YYREEE (reference sequence). The CDR3 totals 14 residues.

The gene calls are TRBV7-9 and TRBJ1-2; possibly TRBD1 for D (6 bases). Trimming left V 4 bases short and J 6 bases short, with 12 bases between. Germline-derived CDR1 and CDR2 are SEHNR and FQNEAQ (reference sequence). The CDR3 covers 13 residues. The CDR3 bases are TGTGCCAGCAGCTCCCAGGGGCAGGATGGCTACACCTTC. Amino acids: CASSSQGQDGYTF. The whole variable domain, filled in from reference TRBV7-9 and TRBJ1-2, reads DTGVSQNPRHKITKRGQNVTFRCDPISEHNRLYWYRQTLGQGPEFLTYFQNEAQLEKSRLLSDRFSAERPKGSFSTLEIQRTEQGDSAMYLCASSSQGQDGYTFGSGTRLTVV.

This clone was seen once. The chain is built from TRBV30 and TRBJ1-5; 9 bases agree with TRBD1. The trim removed 1 base at V and 6 bases at J, leaving 7 bases unmatched. Germline assignment: CDR1 GTSNPN and CDR2 SVGIG (reference sequence). The CDR3 has 15 residues. CDR3 residues: CAWSGGQGRFQPQHF. CDR3 coding DNA: TGTGCCTGGAGTGGCGGACAGGGGAGATTTCAGCCCCAGCATTTT.

CDR3 protein: CASSQRTVRGESPLHF. For the CDR3, the DNA is TGCGCCAGCAGCCAGCGTACAGTCAGGGGTGAATCACCCCTCCACTTT. The rearrangement joins TRBV4-3 to TRBJ1-6; D may be TRBD1 (6 bases). Germline V gene data show CDR1 as LGHNA and CDR2 as YSLEER. The CDR3 loop spans 16 amino acids. The V end was cut by 3 bases, the J end by 10 bases, with 19 bases between.

This clone was seen a single time. The genes are TRBV10-3 and TRBJ2-7, with TRBD1 matching over 7 bases. CDR3 length: 15 residues. Trimming took 3 bases from V and 4 from J; bases not matched to a gene: 9. From germline, CDR1 is ENHRY and CDR2 SYGVKD. Written as DNA, the CDR3 is TGTGCCATCAGTGACAATTCAGGGGGAACGTACGAGCAGTACTTC. Its protein is CAISDNSGGTYEQYF.

This chain links TRBV6-5 with TRBJ1-4; D gene ambiguous. From germline, CDR1 is MNHEY and CDR2 SVGAGI. The V end lost 6 bases, the J end lost 4 bases, and 6 bases lay between the germline ends. There are 12 residues in the CDR3. The CDR3 region is CASSRRNEKLFF. The CDR3 DNA reads TGTGCCAGCAGCAGACGTAATGAAAAACTGTTTTTT.

This chain connects TRBV30 to TRBJ1-2; tentatively, D is TRBD1 (5 bases). Germline V gene sequence: CDR1 GTSNPN, CDR2 SVGIG (reference sequence). V was cut by 5 bases and J by 0 bases, with 16 bases left in between. The CDR3 runs to 15 residues. The DNA of the CDR3 is TGTGCCTGGGACGAGGGGCGGAATCCTAACTATGGCTACACCTTC. Its protein product is CAWDEGRNPNYGYTF. The complete variable domain, with remaining parts taken from reference TRBV30 and TRBJ1-2, reads SQTIHQWPATLVQPVGSPLSLECTVEGTSNPNLYWYRQAAGRGLQLLFYSVGIGQISSEVPQNLSASRPQDRQFILSSKKLLLSDSGFYLCAWDEGRNPNYGYTFGSGTRLTVV.

The chain employs TRBV6-5 and TRBJ2-2; D gene uncertain. The CDR3 covers 13 residues. V lost 6 bases and J 7 bases, leaving 12 bases between the germline ends. CDR1 and CDR2 (germline): MNHEY, SVGAGI. The CDR3 sequence: CASRARWGGELFF. The DNA for the CDR3 is TGTGCCAGCAGGGCCCGTTGGGGCGGGGAGCTGTTTTTT.

The V call is TRBV27, the J call TRBJ2-7, with 12 bases aligning to TRBD1. J lost 7 bases, V lost 1 base, and 5 bases had no gene match. This CDR3 is 15 amino acids long. Germline assignment: CDR1 MNHEY and CDR2 SMNVEV (reference sequence). CDR3 amino acids: CASSLLGTGGVEQYF. CDR3 nucleotide sequence: TGTGCCAGCAGTTTATTGGGGACAGGGGGCGTGGAGCAGTACTTC.

The chain uses TRBV7-2 and TRBJ2-7; 8 bases align to TRBD1. This CDR3 spans 14 amino acids. V was pared by 2 bases and J by 3 bases, with 3 bases of the junction left unmatched. The germline V gene encodes CDR1 SGHTA and CDR2 FQGNSA. CDR3 amino acids: CASSLSGGGYEQYF. In nucleotides, the CDR3 is TGTGCCAGCAGCTTATCAGGGGGCGGCTACGAGCAGTACTTC.

J is TRBJ2-2 and V is TRBV6-6; 9 bases fit TRBD2. Per germline, CDR1 MNHNY and CDR2 SVGAGI (reference sequence). The CDR3 runs 16 residues. V was clipped by 0 bases and J by 7 bases; unmatched bases: 6. CDR3 loop: CASSYSGGSGGGELFF. The CDR3 region has the DNA TGTGCCAGCAGTTACTCGGGTGGTAGCGGGGGCGGGGAGCTGTTTTTT.

This clone was counted a few times. DNA of the CDR3: TGTGCCAGTAGCAATTCACAGGGAGTGGGGTACTTC. Translation: CASSNSQGVGYF. V gene TRBV19 combines with J gene TRBJ2-7; D is perhaps TRBD1 (6 bases). The CDR3 runs to 12 residues. The ends were cut back, 6 bases at V and 12 bases at J, with 18 bases in the middle. Germline V gene lookup returns CDR1 LNHDA and CDR2 SQIVND (reference sequence). Based on the CDR3 plus reference TRBV19 and TRBJ2-7, the full variable domain is DGGITQSPKYLFRKEGQNVTLSCEQNLNHDAMYWYRQDPGQGLRLIYYSQIVNDFQKGDIAEGYSVSREKKESFPLTVTSAQKNPTAFYLCASSNSQGVGYFGPGTRLTVT.

A note on this clone: The same CDR3 is also encoded by other DNA sequences in this sample. V gene TRBV29-1 combines with J gene TRBJ2-1; 8 positions agree with TRBD1. Germline V gene data show CDR1 as SQVTM and CDR2 as ANQGSEA. This CDR3 has 11 residues. V trimming: 6 bases; J trimming: 7 bases; junction bases outside the gene matches: 2. DNA of the CDR3: TGCAGCGTAGACAGGGGAAATGAGCAGTTCTTC. It yields the protein CSVDRGNEQFF.